This T cell receptor (beta chain) was retrieved from a study of blood T cell repertoires in COVID-19. Study-wide background: Whether acute or convalescent, the COVID-19 samples came from the United States, Italy and Spain.

TCRdb's table, derived via immunoSEQ multiplex PCR, lists solely in-frame clones and lacks some. The table has 65,000 to 75,000 clones, 90% seen once. There are 12 residues in the CDR3. Germline assignment: CDR1 LNHDA and CDR2 SQIVND (reference sequence). Trimming left V 3 bases short and J 9 bases short, with 11 bases between. The chain links TRBV19 to TRBJ1-1; D gene ambiguous. Sequencing used peripheral blood. This sequence was found in a man between 50 and 59 years old with acute or convalescent COVID-19. CDR3 bases: TGTGCCAGTAGTATCGGGTCGGCCAAAGCTTTCTTT. The encoded protein is CASSIGSAKAFF.